This paragraph covers one TCR beta chain sequence. This specimen belongs to a study of technical replicates of blood from four donors. Sequencing used immunoSEQ multiplex PCR; TCRdb keeps in-frame clones, though not all of them. Seen here are 85,000 to 100,000 clones, 85% to 95% observed once, and the top ten hold over 0.2%. The ends lost 4 bases at V and 9 bases at J; junction bases unmatched: 5. CDR1 is MNHEY, CDR2 SMNVEV, per germline (reference sequence). The length of the CDR3 is 15 residues. The TCR sequence derives from a human donor in good health. The sample taken for sequencing was T cells isolated from PBMCs. This chain joins TRBV27 and TRBJ2-1; 14 bases match TRBD2. This CDR3 reads CASSWGTSGRGEQFF. CDR3 in DNA: TGTGCCAGCAGTTGGGGGACTAGCGGGAGAGGTGAGCAGTTCTTC.